The present T cell receptor (beta chain) was sequenced within a study of blood T cell repertoires in COVID-19. As for the study in general: Acute-phase and convalescent COVID-19 samples originated in the United States, Italy and Spain. PBMCs, B-cell-depleted T cells, or T cells provided the cDNA or gDNA that made up the material.

As handled by the study authors: Reference gene primer amplification in the assay estimated nucleated cell counts. The method was immunoSEQ multiplex PCR; TCRdb's version includes in-frame clones alone and lacks a portion of them. From that table come the V and J calls and clone size; the DNA was used to work out D and trimming. The sample includes about 270,000 clones, around 86% of them seen just once. This CDR3 spans 14 amino acids. Germline V gene data show CDR1 as WNHNN and CDR2 as SYGVQD (reference sequence). Trimming pared 3 bases from V and 0 bases from J, leaving 8 bases between. The source material was peripheral blood. This clonotype was sampled from a man aged 40-55 years with active or convalescent COVID-19. This chain links TRBV10-1 with TRBJ1-1; D is perhaps TRBD1 (5 bases). CDR3 DNA sequence: TGCGCCAGCAGTGAAGGACATATGAACACTGAAGCTTTCTTT. Translating it yields CASSEGHMNTEAFF.